This passage covers 19 T cell receptor beta chains from one sample sequenced in a study of molecular identifiers for immune sequencing clone quantification. MiXCR, run by TCRdb on the PCR reads, gives a single entry per CDR3 protein. The table shows under 600,000 distinct CDR3 sequences, with about 25% occurring only once. Sequenced input: naive CD8+ T cells from blood, with Jurkat cell RNA spiked in. The subset denotes: FACS-sorted CD8+CD4-CCR7+CD45RA+ naive T cells. The receptors stem from a human donor in good health. Some libraries in this study had Jurkat cell RNA spiked in.

The DNA for the CDR3 is TGCGCCAGCAGCCAAGAGCCCAGGCCCCCCTACAATGAGCAGTTCTTC. As protein: CASSQEPRPPYNEQFF. This rearrangement joins TRBV4-3 to TRBJ2-1, with D hard to call. CDR1 and CDR2 (germline): LGHNA, YSLEER. V was trimmed by 0 bases and J by 2 bases, leaving 11 bases between them. This CDR3 is built from 16 residues.

Turning to this clonotype: A much larger clone differs by one base, so this may be a read error. The chain joins TRBV4-1 to TRBJ2-3; D gene uncertain. The V end lost 0 bases, the J end lost 3 bases, and 7 bases lay between the germline ends. CDR3 length: 14 residues. Germline V CDR1 and CDR2: MGHRA, YSYEKL. In nucleotides, the CDR3 is TGCGCCAGCAGCCAAGAGCTGGAAACAGATACGCAGTATTTT. The encoded protein is CASSQELETDTQYF.

This clonotype has at least ten counts. CDR3 sequence: CASSYSPDTQYF. The CDR3 DNA follows: TGTGCCAGCAGTTACTCGCCGGATACGCAGTATTTT. This chain connects TRBV6-2 or TRBV6-3 to TRBJ2-3, with D uncertain. This CDR3 is 12 amino acids long. V was shortened by 0 bases and J by 6 bases, with 4 bases between the two germline ends. Germline CDR1 MNHEY, CDR2 SVGEGT.

This clonotype was detected only a few times. V gene TRBV7-6 combines with J gene TRBJ2-6; no reliable D call. The CDR3 has 17 residues. V shed 0 bases and J shed 0 bases, with 9 bases lying between them. Germline lookup yields CDR1 SGHVS and CDR2 FNYEAQ. CDR3 residues: CASSLANVHSGANVLTF. Written as DNA, the CDR3 is TGTGCCAGCAGCTTAGCTAATGTTCACTCTGGGGCCAACGTCCTGACTTTC.

Regarding this clonotype: One base away lies a much larger clone, so this may be a sequencing read error. The chain joins TRBV27 to TRBJ1-1; no clear D. Germline CDR1 MNHEY, CDR2 SMNVEV (reference sequence). The CDR3 contains 16 residues. The CDR3 here is CAGSFGPSTGVTEAFF. DNA for the CDR3: TGTGCCGGCAGTTTTGGGCCCTCAACTGGGGTGACTGAAGCTTTCTTT.

This clonotype was seen many times. A read error may produce the germline difference seen at one junction end. This chain connects TRBV30 to TRBJ1-1; D uncertain. CDR1 and CDR2 (germline): GTSNPN, SVGIG (reference sequence). The CDR3 totals 12 residues. The CDR3 spells CAWDGMKTEAFF. The DNA of the CDR3 is TGTGCCTGGGACGGCATGAAAACTGAAGCTTTCTTT.

This clonotype showed up just a few times. The chain couples TRBV7-9 to TRBJ2-2; D might be TRBD1 (7 bases). Trimming removed 5 bases at V and 2 bases at J, with 12 bases between. This CDR3 comprises 15 residues. The V gene's germline CDR1 is SEHNR and CDR2 FQNEAQ (reference sequence). The CDR3 loop is CASSRGTVNTGELFF. CDR3 nucleotides: TGTGCCAGCAGCCGCGGGACAGTAAACACCGGGGAGCTGTTTTTT.

The gene calls are TRBV27 and TRBJ1-1; D unresolved. The CDR3 sequence is 13 residues long. Trimming cost V 5 bases and J 1 base, with 8 bases left between them. Per germline, CDR1 MNHEY and CDR2 SMNVEV (reference sequence). CDR3 sequence (DNA): TGTGCCAGCAGTAACAGAGGGAACACTGAAGCTTTCTTT. Protein product: CASSNRGNTEAFF.

This chain uses TRBV5-6 with TRBJ2-5; 10 bases agree with TRBD1. CDR1 SGHDT and CDR2 YYEEEE come from the germline V gene. With 4 bases clipped from V and 5 bases from J, the junction kept 8 bases outside the gene matches. This CDR3 is 15 amino acids long. CDR3 nucleotide sequence: TGTGCCAGCAGCGTGGCCGTGGGACAGGGGGAGACCCAGTACTTC. It encodes CASSVAVGQGETQYF. Looking up the rest from reference TRBV5-6 and TRBJ2-5 gives the full variable domain: DAGVTQSPTHLIKTRGQQVTLRCSPKSGHDTVSWYQQALGQGPQFIFQYYEEEERQRGNFPDRFSGHQFPNYSSELNVNALLLGDSALYLCASSVAVGQGETQYFGPGTRLLVL.

This clonotype was seen only a few times. The V gene is TRBV4-3, the J gene TRBJ2-7; 7 positions agree with TRBD2. V gave up 4 bases and J gave up 3 bases; unmatched junction bases: 12. The CDR3 contains 16 residues. Germline-derived CDR1 and CDR2 are LGHNA and YSLEER. The CDR3 bases are TGCGCCAGCAGCCTATCACATGGCGGGGGAGTCTACGAGCAGTACTTC. It encodes CASSLSHGGGVYEQYF.

This clonotype was detected ten times or more. J is TRBJ2-7 and V is TRBV7-2; no definite D call. CDR3 length: 13 residues. Germline assignment: CDR1 SGHTA and CDR2 FQGNSA. Trimming stripped 5 bases from V and 5 bases from J, with 13 bases between. CDR3 bases: TGTGCCAGCAGCCTCCCGGAAAGAGACGAGCAGTACTTC. Translation gives CASSLPERDEQYF.

This clonotype was detected a few times. The rearrangement joins TRBV4-2 to TRBJ1-4, with D hard to call. CDR1 is LGHNA and CDR2 is YNFKEQ in the germline V gene. The CDR3 is 15 residues long. The V end lost 0 bases, the J end lost 6 bases, and 11 bases lay between the germline ends. The CDR3 DNA sequence: TGTGCCAGCAGCCAAGAGGCGGGGATCGATGAAAAACTGTTTTTT. Protein product: CASSQEAGIDEKLFF.

This clonotype was seen a handful of times. The chain couples TRBV7-9 to TRBJ2-1, with D possibly matching TRBD1 (5 bases). Germline CDR1 is SEHNR and CDR2 is FQNEAQ (reference sequence). The CDR3 has 15 residues. Trimming shortened V by 1 base and J by 4 bases, and 11 bases separated the two germline ends. This chain's CDR3 is CASSLGTRNYNEQFF. CDR3 in DNA: TGTGCCAGCAGCTTAGGGACACGGAATTACAATGAGCAGTTCTTC.

This chain connects TRBV30 to TRBJ1-2; the D is unclear. Per the germline V gene, CDR1 is GTSNPN and CDR2 is SVGIG (reference sequence). Trimming shortened V by 5 bases and J by 1 base, and 14 bases separated the two germline ends. The CDR3 totals 14 residues. The CDR3 region has the DNA TGTGCCTGGGGCTCTGGAAGAGTTAACTATGGCTACACCTTC. Translation: CAWGSGRVNYGYTF.

This clonotype has only a few counts. This CDR3 reads CASSFWSPSTDTQYF. CDR3 bases: TGCGCCAGCAGCTTCTGGTCTCCTAGCACAGATACGCAGTATTTT. The chain recombines TRBV5-1 with TRBJ2-3, with D uncertain. V shed 2 bases and J shed 0 bases, with 10 bases lying between them. CDR3 length: 15 residues. The germline V gene encodes CDR1 SGHRS and CDR2 YFSETQ. The full variable domain, rest sourced from reference TRBV5-1 and TRBJ2-3, is KAGVTQTPRYLIKTRGQQVTLSCSPISGHRSVSWYQQTPGQGLQFLFEYFSETQRNKGNFPGRFSGRQFSNSRSEMNVSTLELGDSALYLCASSFWSPSTDTQYFGPGTRLTVL.

This clonotype was observed once. This may be a read error, as it is one base from a much larger clone. The chain has TRBV5-1 and TRBJ2-7, with 7 bases matching TRBD2. The CDR3 covers 14 residues. Germline values: CDR1 SGHRS, CDR2 YFSETQ. The V segment lost 4 bases and the J segment 5 bases; nucleotides outside the gene matches: 9. CDR3 loop: CASSARGRGDEQYF. As DNA, the CDR3 is TGCGCCAGCAGCGCCCGGGGACGGGGGGACGAGCAGTACTTC.

About this clonotype itself: Relative to the germline gene, one junction end is altered; a read error may explain this. The rearrangement uses TRBV10-3 and TRBJ1-4; the D is unclear. CDR1 is ENHRY and CDR2 is SYGVKD in the germline V gene. CDR3 length equals 13 residues. DNA for the CDR3: TGTGCCATCAGTGAGGTGGGTGCCGAAAGACTGTTTTTT. Translating gives CAISEVGAERLFF.

In regard to this clonotype: Being one base from a much bigger clone, this may be a read error. The chain employs TRBV7-2 and TRBJ2-7; a weak D match, TRBD2 (5 bases). Germline V gene lookup returns CDR1 SGHTA and CDR2 FQGNSA. There are 14 residues in the CDR3. As DNA, the CDR3 is TGTGCCAGCAGCTTAGGAGGGCTTTCCTACGCGCAGTACTTC. Translation gives CASSLGGLSYAQYF.

This chain connects TRBV3-1 to TRBJ2-2; TRBD2 matches at 8 bases. CDR1 and CDR2 from the germline V gene are LGHDT and YNNKEL (reference sequence). The J segment lost 3 bases and the V segment lost 4 bases, leaving 7 bases of the junction unmatched. The CDR3 is 16 residues long. In DNA, the CDR3 is TGTGCCAGCAGCCCCGGACTAGCCTGGGACACCGGGGAGCTGTTTTTT. This gives the protein CASSPGLAWDTGELFF.